The clone carrying this TCR beta chain was seen ten or more times. This sample is drawn from a study of identical twins. From the 5' RACE reads, TCRdb called clonotypes with MiXCR, one entry per CDR3 protein. The sample contains some 270,000 distinct CDR3 sequences, approximately 8.3% of which appear only once. J gave up 6 bases and V 3 bases, and 7 bases lay outside the gene matches. The germline V gene encodes CDR1 MDHEN and CDR2 SYDVKM. This CDR3 region has 14 residues. In addition, the sample was reused for a study of yellow fever vaccine responses in identical twins.

This clonotype originated in a woman younger than 35 in good health. The sequencing sample was made of CD8+ T cells sorted from blood. V usage is TRBV28 and J usage is TRBJ2-7; 8 nucleotides agree with TRBD2. The DNA of the CDR3 is TGTGCCAGCAGTTTTGGGACTAGGTCTTTCGAGCAGTACTTC. Protein: CASSFGTRSFEQYF. Filled out from reference TRBV28 and TRBJ2-7, the complete variable domain reads DVKVTQSSRYLVKRTGEKVFLECVQDMDHENMFWYRQDPGLGLRLIYFSYDVKMKEKGDIPEGYSVSREKKERFSLILESASTNQTSMYLCASSFGTRSFEQYFGPGTRLTVT.